This T cell receptor (beta chain) was identified in a study of cytomegalovirus exposure and HLA in healthy donors. PCR used 60 Vbeta primers and 13 Jbeta primers. Measured with immunoSEQ multiplex PCR; TCRdb has only the in-frame clones, and not every one. The table has 95,000 to 150,000 clones, under 80% seen once. V lost 9 bases, J lost 4 bases, and 3 bases stayed unmatched. Germline V gene data show CDR1 as LNHDA and CDR2 as SQIVND (reference sequence). The CDR3 length is 14 residues. Sequenced material: PBMCs. The V call is TRBV19, the J call TRBJ2-1; 13 nucleotides align to TRBD2. The clonotype originates from a man aged 60 to 69 in good health and CMV-seropositive. CDR3 nucleotide sequence: TGTGCCAGCGGGGGACTAGCGGGGTACAATGAGCAGTTCTTC. It specifies CASGGLAGYNEQFF.